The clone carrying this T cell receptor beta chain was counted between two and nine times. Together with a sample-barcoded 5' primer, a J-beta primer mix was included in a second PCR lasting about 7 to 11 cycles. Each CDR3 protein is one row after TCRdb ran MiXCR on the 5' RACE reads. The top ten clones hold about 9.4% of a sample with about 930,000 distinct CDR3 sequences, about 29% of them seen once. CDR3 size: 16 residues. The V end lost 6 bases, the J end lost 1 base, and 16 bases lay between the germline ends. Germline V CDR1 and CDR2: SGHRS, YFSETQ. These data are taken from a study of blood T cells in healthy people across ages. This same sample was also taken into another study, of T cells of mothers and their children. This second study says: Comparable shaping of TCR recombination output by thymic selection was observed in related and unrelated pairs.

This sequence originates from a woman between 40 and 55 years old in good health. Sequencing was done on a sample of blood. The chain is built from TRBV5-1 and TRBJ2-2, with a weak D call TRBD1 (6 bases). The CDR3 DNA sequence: TGCGCCAGCAAGAGGCTACCGGGACAGAACACCGGGGAGCTGTTTTTT. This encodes CASKRLPGQNTGELFF.